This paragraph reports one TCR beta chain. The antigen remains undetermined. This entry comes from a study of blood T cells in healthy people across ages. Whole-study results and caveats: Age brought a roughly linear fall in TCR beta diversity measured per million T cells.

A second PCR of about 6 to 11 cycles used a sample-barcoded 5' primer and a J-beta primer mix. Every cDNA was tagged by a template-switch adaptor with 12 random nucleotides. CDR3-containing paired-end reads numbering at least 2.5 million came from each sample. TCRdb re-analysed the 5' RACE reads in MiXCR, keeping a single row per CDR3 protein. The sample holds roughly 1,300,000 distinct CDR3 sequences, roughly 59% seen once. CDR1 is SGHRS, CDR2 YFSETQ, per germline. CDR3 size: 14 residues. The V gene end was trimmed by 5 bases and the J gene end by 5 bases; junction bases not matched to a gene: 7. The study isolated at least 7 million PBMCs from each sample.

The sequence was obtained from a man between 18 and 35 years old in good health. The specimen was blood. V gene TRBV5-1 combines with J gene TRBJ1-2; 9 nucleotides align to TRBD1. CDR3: CASRTRTGDYGYTF. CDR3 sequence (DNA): TGCGCCAGCAGGACCCGGACAGGGGATTATGGCTACACCTTC.